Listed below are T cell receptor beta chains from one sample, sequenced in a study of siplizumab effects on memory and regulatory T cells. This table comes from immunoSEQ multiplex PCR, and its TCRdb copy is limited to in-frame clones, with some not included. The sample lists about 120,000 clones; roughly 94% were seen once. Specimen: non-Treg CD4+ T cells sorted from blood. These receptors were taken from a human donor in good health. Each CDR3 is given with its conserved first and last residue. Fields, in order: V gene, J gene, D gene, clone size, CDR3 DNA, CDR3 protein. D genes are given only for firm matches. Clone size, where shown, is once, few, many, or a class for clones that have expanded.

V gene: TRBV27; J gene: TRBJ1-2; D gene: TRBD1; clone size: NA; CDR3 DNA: TGTGCCAGCAGGTCCGGGACAGGGAACGGCTACACCTTC; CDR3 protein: CASRSGTGNGYTF
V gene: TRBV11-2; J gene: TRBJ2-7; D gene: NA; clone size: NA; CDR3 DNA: TGTGCCAGCAGCTTAGTGGGCGCCAAGCATTCCTACGAGCAGTACTTC; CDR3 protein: CASSLVGAKHSYEQYF
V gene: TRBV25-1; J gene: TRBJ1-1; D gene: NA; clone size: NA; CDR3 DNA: TGTGCCAATTCCCCTCCCGGCGGAGCTTTCTTT; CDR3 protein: CANSPPGGAFF
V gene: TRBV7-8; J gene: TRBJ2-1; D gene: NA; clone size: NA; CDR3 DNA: TGTGCCAGCAGCCCCCGAGTACAGGGCGAATTGGGGCAGTTCTTC; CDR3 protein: CASSPRVQGELGQFF
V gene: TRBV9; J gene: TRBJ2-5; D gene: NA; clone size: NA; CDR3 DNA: TGTGCCAGCAGCGTAGACGGGGCTGGGACCCAGTACTTC; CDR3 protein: CASSVDGAGTQYF
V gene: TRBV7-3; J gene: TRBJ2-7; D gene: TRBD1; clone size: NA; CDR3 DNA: TGTGCCAGCAGATCCTCCGGGACAGTCTCCTACGAGCAGTACTTC; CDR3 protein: CASRSSGTVSYEQYF
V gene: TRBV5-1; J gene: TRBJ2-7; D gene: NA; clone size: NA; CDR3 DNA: TGCGCCAGCAGCCCGGGACCTAGCTCCTACGAGCAGTACTTC; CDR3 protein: CASSPGPSSYEQYF
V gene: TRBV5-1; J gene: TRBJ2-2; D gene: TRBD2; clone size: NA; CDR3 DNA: TGCGCCAGCAGCTGGGGACTACCCAACGGCGGGGAGCTGTTTTTT; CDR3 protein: CASSWGLPNGGELFF
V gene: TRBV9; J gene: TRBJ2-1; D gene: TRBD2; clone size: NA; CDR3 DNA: TGTGCCAGCAGCGTAGGAACTAGCGGGAGCTCCTACAATGAGCAGTTCTTC; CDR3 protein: CASSVGTSGSSYNEQFF
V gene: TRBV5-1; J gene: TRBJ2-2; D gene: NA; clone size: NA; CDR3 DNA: TGCGCCAGCAGCTTGGAGGGGTTTGTGGCCGGGGAGCTGTTTTTT; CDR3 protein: CASSLEGFVAGELFF
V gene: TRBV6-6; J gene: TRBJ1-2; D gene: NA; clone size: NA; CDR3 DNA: TGTGCCAGCAGCCCACCTGCAGGGAACTATGGCTACACCTTC; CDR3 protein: CASSPPAGNYGYTF
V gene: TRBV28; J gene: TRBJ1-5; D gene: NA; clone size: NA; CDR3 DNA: TGTGCCAGCAGTGGACAGTATCAGCCCCAGCATTTT; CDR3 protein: CASSGQYQPQHF
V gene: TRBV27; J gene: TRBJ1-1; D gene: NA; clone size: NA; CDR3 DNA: TGTGCCAGCAGTTTTGGGGACACCGTCCCCACTGAAGCTTTCTTT; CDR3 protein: CASSFGDTVPTEAFF
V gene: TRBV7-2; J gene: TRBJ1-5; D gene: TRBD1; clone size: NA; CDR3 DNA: TGTGCCAGCAGCTTAGAAGGGACAGGGGGTCGGCCCCAGCATTTT; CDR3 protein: CASSLEGTGGRPQHF
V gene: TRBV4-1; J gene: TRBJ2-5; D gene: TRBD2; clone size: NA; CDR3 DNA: TGCGCCAGCAGCCAAGTTCTAGCGGGAGCCCGTCGGGAGACCCAGTACTTC; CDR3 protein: CASSQVLAGARRETQYF
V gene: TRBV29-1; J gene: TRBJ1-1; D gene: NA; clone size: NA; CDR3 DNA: TGCAGCGTTGAAGGACGGCTAGCGGGGACTGAAGCTTTCTTT; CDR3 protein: CSVEGRLAGTEAFF
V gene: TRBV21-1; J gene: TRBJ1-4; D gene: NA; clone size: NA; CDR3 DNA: TGTGCCAGTATACAGGGCCCTCTTATACTGTTTTTT; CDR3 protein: CASIQGPLILFF
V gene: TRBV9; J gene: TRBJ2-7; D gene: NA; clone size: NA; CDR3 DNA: TGTGCCAGCAGCGTTGGGATCGGCGACAGCTACGAGCAGTACTTC; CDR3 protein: CASSVGIGDSYEQYF
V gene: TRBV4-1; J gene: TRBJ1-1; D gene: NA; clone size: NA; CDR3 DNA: TGCGCCAGCAGCCAGAGGACATCGATGAACACTGAAGCTTTCTTT; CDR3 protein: CASSQRTSMNTEAFF
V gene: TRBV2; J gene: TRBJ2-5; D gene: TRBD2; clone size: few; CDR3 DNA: TGTGCCAGCAGCGCGGGACTAGCGGGAGTCAGTGAGACCCAGTACTTC; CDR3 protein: CASSAGLAGVSETQYF
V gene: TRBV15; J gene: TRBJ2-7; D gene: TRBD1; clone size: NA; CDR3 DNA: TGTGCCACCTCTCCAGAGGACAGGGGCTCCTACGAGCAGTACTTC; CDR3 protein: CATSPEDRGSYEQYF